This T cell receptor (beta chain) was recovered during a study of siplizumab effects on memory and regulatory T cells. General study points: Naive T cells were seemingly more diverse than memory cells, and major contributions to the alloresponse seemed to be made by them.

Turning to this clone: The antigen remains undetermined.

Using immunoSEQ multiplex PCR, the repertoire was profiled, and TCRdb retains in-frame clones only, with some absent. This repertoire shows about 91,000 clones, roughly 96% found once; its top ten account for around 0.03%. Unstimulated naive, memory, effector memory and TEMRA subsets were subjected to sequencing in a few donor pairs. V lost 5 bases and J 6 bases, leaving 8 bases between the germline ends. This CDR3 region has 12 residues. Germline CDR1 MNHEY, CDR2 SVGAGI. The rearrangement links TRBV6-5 to TRBJ1-5; D is possibly TRBD1 (5 bases). The clonotype comes from a human donor in good health. Sequencing input: naive CD4+ T cells sorted from blood. DNA of the CDR3: TGTGCCAGCAGTGACAGTACTCAGCCCCAGCATTTT. It yields the protein CASSDSTQPQHF.